This T cell receptor beta chain was captured in a study of CD8 T cells in Susac syndrome. Bulk CD8+ and CD4+ cells came from magnetic negative isolation; CD8+ TEMRA by FACS. Random hexamers served to reverse transcribe about 0.5 to 1 ug RNA. It was immunoSEQ multiplex PCR that amplified TCR beta CDR3 across 54 Vbeta and 13 Jbeta. Using its own MiXCR run on the immunoSEQ multiplex PCR reads, TCRdb lists one record per CDR3 protein. The sample yields about 440,000 distinct CDR3 sequences, around 83% seen once. Remarks on this clonotype: A junction end diverges from the germline sequence, so it may reflect a read error.

Germline assignment: CDR1 GTSNPN and CDR2 SVGIG (reference sequence). The CDR3 contains 13 residues. The chain has TRBV30 and TRBJ2-7; D not certain. Sequenced input: CD8+ T cells from PBMCs. The receptor's source is a human donor with multiple sclerosis. This CDR3 reads CAWSTAEAYEQCF. The DNA of the CDR3 is TGTGCCTGGAGTACGGCAGAGGCCTACGAGCAGTGCTTC.